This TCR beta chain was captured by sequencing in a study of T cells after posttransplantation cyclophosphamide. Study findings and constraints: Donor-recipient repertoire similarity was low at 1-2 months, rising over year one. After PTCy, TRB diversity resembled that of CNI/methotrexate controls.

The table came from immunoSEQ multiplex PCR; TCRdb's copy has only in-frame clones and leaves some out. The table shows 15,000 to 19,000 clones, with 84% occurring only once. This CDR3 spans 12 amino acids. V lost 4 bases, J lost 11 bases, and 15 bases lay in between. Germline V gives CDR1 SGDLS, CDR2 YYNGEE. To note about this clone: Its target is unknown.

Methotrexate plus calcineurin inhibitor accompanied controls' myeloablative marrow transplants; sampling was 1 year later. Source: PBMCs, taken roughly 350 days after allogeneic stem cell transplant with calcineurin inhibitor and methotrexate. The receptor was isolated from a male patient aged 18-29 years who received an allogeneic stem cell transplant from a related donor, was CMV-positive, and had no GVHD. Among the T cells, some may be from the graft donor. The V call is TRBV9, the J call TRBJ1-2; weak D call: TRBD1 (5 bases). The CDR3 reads CASSLERGWYTF. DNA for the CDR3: TGTGCCAGCAGCCTAGAAAGGGGTTGGTACACCTTC.